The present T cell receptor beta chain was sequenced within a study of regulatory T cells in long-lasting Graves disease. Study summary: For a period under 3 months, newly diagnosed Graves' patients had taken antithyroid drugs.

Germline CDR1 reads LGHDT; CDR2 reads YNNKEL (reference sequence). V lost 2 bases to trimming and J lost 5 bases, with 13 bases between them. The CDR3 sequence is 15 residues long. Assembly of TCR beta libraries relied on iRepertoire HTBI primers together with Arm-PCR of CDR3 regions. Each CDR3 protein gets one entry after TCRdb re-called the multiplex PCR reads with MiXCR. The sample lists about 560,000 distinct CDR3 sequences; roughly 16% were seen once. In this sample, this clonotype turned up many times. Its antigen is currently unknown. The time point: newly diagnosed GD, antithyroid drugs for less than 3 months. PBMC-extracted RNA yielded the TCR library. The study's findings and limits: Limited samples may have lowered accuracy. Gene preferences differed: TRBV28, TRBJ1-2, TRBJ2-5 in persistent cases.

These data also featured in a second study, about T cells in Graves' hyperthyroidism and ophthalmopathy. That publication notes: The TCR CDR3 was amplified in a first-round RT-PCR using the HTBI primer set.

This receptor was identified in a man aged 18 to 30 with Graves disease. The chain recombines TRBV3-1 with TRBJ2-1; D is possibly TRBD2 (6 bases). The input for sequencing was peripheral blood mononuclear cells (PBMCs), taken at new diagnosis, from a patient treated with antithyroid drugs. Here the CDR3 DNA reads TGTGCCAGCAGCCAATTGGGAGGAGGGGACAATGAGCAGTTCTTC. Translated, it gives CASSQLGGGDNEQFF.